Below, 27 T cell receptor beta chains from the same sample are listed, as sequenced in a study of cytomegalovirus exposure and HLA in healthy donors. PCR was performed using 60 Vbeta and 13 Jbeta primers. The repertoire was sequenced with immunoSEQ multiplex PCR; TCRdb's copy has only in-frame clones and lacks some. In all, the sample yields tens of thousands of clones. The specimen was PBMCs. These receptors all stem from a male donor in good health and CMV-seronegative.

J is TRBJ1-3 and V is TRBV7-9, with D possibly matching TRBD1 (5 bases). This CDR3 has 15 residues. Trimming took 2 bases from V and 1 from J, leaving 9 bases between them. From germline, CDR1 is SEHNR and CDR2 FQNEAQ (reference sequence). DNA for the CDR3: TGTGCCAGCAGCTTAACCGCAGGGTCTGGAAACACCATATATTTT. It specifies CASSLTAGSGNTIYF.

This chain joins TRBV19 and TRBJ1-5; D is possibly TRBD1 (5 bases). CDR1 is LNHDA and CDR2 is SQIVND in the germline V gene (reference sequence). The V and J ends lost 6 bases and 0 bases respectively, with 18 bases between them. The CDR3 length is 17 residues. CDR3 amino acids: CASSPGGYGYSNQPQHF. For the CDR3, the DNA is TGTGCCAGTAGCCCCGGGGGGTATGGGTATAGCAATCAGCCCCAGCATTTT.

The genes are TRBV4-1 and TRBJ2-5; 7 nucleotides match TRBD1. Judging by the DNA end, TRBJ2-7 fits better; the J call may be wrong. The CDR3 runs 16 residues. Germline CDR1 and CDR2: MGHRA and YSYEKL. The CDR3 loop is CASSHVEGGSAYEQYF. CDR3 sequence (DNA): TGCGCCAGCAGCCATGTTGAAGGGGGCAGCGCCTACGAGCAGTACTTC.

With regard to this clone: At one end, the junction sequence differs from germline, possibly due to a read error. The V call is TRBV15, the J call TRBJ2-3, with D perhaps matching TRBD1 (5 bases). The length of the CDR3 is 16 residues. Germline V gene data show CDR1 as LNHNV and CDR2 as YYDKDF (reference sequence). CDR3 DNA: TGTGCCACCAGCAGAGATAGAACTCCTGGGGCAGATAAGCAGTATTTT. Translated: CATSRDRTPGADKQYF.

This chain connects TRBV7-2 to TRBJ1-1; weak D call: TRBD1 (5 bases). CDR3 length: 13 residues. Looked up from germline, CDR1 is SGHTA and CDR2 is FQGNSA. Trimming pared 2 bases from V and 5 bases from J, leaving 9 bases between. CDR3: CASSLRGETEAFF. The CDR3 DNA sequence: TGTGCCAGCAGCTTAAGGGGCGAAACTGAAGCTTTCTTT.

The CDR3 nucleotides read TGCGCCAGCAGCCAATTTTCTACCTACAATCAGCCCCAGCATTTT. Protein: CASSQFSTYNQPQHF. The rearrangement links TRBV4-1 to TRBJ1-5; D uncertain. The CDR3 runs to 15 residues. The V end lost 2 bases, the J end lost 3 bases, and 11 bases lay between the germline ends. CDR1 is MGHRA and CDR2 is YSYEKL in the germline V gene.

As DNA, the CDR3 is TGTGCCAGCAGCACACGACGGGGATGGGCCGGGGAGCTGTTTTTT. As protein: CASSTRRGWAGELFF. The chain couples TRBV9 to TRBJ2-2; possibly TRBD2 for D (5 bases). The CDR3 extends over 15 amino acids. Trimming removed 4 bases from V and 6 bases from J, with 16 bases in between. Germline CDR1 is SGDLS and CDR2 is YYNGEE. The whole variable domain, remainder taken from reference TRBV9 and TRBJ2-2, is DSGVTQTPKHLITATGQRVTLRCSPRSGDLSVYWYQQSLDQGLQFLIQYYNGEERAKGNILERFSAQQFPDLHSELNLSSLELGDSALYFCASSTRRGWAGELFFGEGSRLTVL.

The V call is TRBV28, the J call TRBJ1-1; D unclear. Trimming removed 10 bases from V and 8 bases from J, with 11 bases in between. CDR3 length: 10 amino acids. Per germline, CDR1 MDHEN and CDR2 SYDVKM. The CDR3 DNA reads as TGTGCCACCCAGCCGACAGAAGCTTTCTTT. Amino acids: CATQPTEAFF.

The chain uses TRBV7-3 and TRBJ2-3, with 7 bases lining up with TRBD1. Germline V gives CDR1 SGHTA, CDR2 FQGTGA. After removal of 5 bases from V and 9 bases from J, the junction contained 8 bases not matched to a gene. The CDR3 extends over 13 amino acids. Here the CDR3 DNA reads TGTGCCAGCAGCCAGGGGGAGTTTGACACGCAGTATTTT. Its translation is CASSQGEFDTQYF.

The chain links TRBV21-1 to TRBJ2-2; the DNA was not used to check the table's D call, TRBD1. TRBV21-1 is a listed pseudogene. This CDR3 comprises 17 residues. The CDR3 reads CASSKGTGQGDPGELFF. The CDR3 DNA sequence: TGTGCCAGCAGCAAAGGGACCGGACAGGGTGATCCCGGGGAGCTGTTTTTT.

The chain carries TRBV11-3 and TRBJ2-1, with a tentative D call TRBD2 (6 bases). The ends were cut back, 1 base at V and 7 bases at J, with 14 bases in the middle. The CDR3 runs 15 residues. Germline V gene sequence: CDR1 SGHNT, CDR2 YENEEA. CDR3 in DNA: TGTGCCAGCAGCTTAGCCGCGGGGCCGGTAAATGAGCAGTTCTTC. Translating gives CASSLAAGPVNEQFF.

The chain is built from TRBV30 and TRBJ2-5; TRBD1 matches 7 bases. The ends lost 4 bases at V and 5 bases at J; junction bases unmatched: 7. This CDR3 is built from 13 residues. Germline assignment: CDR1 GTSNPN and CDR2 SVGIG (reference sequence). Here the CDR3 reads CAWTRQGVETQYF. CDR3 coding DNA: TGTGCCTGGACCCGACAGGGAGTCGAGACCCAGTACTTC.

The DNA for the CDR3 is TGTGCCAGCAGCTTATTACAGGGGACTGAAGCTTTCTTT. Residues: CASSLLQGTEAFF. This chain joins TRBV7-3 and TRBJ1-1; 7 nucleotides agree with TRBD1. CDR3 length: 13 residues. Unmatched junction bases numbered 2, after V lost 2 bases and J lost 5 bases. CDR1 and CDR2 from the germline V gene are SGHTA and FQGTGA.

The CDR3 here is CASSLGGVDNEQFF. CDR3 coding DNA: TGTGCCAGCAGCTTAGGAGGAGTAGACAATGAGCAGTTCTTC. The rearrangement joins TRBV11-2 to TRBJ2-1; D not resolved. Trimming left V 1 base short and J 5 bases short, with 9 bases between. CDR1 and CDR2 (germline): SGHAT, FQNNGV. There are 14 residues in the CDR3.

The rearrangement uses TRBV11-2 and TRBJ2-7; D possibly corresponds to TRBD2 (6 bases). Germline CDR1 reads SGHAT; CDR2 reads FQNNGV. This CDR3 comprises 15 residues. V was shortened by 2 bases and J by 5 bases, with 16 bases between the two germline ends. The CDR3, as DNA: TGTGCCAGCAGCTTAATTGGCCCGCCGGGGGACGAGCAGTACTTC. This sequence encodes CASSLIGPPGDEQYF.

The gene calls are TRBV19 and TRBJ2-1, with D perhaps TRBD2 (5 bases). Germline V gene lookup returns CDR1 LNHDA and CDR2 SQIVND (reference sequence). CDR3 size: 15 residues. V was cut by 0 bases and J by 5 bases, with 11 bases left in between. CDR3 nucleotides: TGTGCCAGTAGTATAGATAGGGTCGGGAACAATGAGCAGTTCTTC. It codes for CASSIDRVGNNEQFF.

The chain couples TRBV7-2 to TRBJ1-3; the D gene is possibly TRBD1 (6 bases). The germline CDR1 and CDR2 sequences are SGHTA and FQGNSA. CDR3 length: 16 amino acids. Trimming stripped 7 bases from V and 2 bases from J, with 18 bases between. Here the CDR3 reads CASTRFPGATGNTIYF. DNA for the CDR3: TGTGCCAGCACCCGTTTCCCAGGGGCAACTGGAAACACCATATATTTT.

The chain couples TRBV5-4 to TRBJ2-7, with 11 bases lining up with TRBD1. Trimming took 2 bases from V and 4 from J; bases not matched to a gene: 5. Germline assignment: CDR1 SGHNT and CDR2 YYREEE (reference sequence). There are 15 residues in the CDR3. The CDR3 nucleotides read TGTGCCAGCAGCTTTAGGACAGGGGGCGCTTACGAGCAGTACTTC. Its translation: CASSFRTGGAYEQYF.

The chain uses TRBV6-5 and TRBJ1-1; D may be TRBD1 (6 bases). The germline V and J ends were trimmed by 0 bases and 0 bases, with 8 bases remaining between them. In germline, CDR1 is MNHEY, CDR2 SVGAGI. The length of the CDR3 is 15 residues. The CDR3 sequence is CASSYSWTVNTEAFF. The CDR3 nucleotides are TGTGCCAGCAGTTACTCGTGGACAGTGAACACTGAAGCTTTCTTT.

CDR3 DNA: TGTGCCTGGAGTGTGGCGGGCTCGAACACCGGGGAGCTGTTTTTT. This sequence encodes CAWSVAGSNTGELFF. This chain links TRBV30 with TRBJ2-2, with D maybe TRBD2 (5 bases). Germline CDR1 and CDR2: GTSNPN and SVGIG (reference sequence). With 0 bases removed from V and 0 bases from J, the gap between germline ends came to 8 bases. The CDR3 has 15 amino acids.

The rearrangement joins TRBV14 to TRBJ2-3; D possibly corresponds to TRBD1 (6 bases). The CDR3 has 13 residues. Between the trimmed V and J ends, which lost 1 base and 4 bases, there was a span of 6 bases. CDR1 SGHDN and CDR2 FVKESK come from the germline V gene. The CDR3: CASSQGTADTQYF. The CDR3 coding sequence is TGTGCCAGCAGCCAAGGGACAGCAGATACGCAGTATTTT.

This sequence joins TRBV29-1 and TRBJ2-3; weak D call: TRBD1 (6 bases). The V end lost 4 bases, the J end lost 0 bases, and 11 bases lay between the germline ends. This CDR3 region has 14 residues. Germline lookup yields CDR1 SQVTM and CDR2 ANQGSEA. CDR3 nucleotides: TGCAGCGTTGCCCAGGGGTATAGCACAGATACGCAGTATTTT. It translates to CSVAQGYSTDTQYF.

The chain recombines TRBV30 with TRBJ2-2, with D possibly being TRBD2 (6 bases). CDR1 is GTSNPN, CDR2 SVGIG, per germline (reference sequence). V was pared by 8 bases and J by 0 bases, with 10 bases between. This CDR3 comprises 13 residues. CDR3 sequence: CANSGANTGELFF. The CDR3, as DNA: TGTGCCAACTCGGGGGCGAACACCGGGGAGCTGTTTTTT.

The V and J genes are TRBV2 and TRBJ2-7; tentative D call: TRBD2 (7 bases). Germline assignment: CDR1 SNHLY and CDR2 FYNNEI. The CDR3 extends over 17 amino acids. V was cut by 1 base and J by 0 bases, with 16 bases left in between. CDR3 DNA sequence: TGTGCCAGCAGTGAAGGGGGGGCGGGGGCGAGCTCCTACGAGCAGTACTTC. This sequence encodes CASSEGGAGASSYEQYF.

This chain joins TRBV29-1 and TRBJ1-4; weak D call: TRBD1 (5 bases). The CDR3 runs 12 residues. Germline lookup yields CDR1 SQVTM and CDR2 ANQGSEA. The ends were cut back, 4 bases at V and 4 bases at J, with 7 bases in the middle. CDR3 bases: TGCAGCGTTGGAAGGGGTAATGAAAAACTGTTTTTT. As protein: CSVGRGNEKLFF.

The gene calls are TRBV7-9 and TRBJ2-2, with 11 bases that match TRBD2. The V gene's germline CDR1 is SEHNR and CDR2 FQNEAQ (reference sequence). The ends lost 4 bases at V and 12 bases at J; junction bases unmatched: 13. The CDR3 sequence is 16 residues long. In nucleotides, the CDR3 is TGTGCCAGCAGCTCCGAAGGGACTAGCGGCTCGAGGAAGCTGTTTTTT. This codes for CASSSEGTSGSRKLFF.

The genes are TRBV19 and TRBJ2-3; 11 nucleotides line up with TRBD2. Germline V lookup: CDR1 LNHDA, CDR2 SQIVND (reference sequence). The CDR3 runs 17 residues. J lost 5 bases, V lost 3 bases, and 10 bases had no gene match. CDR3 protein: CASSIGLAGGGGDTQYF. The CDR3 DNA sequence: TGTGCCAGTAGTATCGGCCTAGCGGGAGGAGGGGGAGATACGCAGTATTTT.